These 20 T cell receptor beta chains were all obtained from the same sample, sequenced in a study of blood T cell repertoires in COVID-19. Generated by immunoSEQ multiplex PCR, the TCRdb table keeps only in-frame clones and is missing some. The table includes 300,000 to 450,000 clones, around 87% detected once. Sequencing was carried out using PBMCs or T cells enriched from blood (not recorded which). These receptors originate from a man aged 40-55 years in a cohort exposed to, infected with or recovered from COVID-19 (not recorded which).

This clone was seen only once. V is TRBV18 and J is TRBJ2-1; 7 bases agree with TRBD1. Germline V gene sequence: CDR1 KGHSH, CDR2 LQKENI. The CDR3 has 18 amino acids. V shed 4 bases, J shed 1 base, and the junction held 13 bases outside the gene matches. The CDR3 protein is CASSRRDSIIPSYNEQFF. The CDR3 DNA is TGTGCCAGCTCACGAAGGGACAGCATAATACCTTCCTACAATGAGCAGTTCTTC.

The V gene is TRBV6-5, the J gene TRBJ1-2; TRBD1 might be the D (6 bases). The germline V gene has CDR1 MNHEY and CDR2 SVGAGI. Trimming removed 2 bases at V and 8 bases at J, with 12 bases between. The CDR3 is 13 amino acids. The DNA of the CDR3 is TGTGCCAGCAGTTACGGCAGGGGAGAAGGCTACACCTTC. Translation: CASSYGRGEGYTF.

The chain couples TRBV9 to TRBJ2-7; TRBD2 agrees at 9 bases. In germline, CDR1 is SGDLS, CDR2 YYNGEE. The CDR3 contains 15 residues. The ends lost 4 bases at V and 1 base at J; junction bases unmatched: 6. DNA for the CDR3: TGTGCCAGCAGCCCAAGTAGCGGGGGTTCCTACGAGCAGTACTTC. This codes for CASSPSSGGSYEQYF.

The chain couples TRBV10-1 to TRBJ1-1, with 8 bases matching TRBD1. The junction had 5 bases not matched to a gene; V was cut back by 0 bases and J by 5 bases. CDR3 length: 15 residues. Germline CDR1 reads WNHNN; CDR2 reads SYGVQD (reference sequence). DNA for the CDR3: TGCGCCAGCAGTGAGTCGATGGACAGGGAAACTGAAGCTTTCTTT. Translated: CASSESMDRETEAFF.

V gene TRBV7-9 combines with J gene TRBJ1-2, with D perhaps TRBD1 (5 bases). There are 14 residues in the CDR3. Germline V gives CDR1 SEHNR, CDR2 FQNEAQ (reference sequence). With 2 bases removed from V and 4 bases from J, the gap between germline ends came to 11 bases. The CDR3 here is CASSLLLGPYGYTF. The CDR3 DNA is TGTGCCAGCAGCTTATTGTTGGGGCCCTATGGCTACACCTTC.

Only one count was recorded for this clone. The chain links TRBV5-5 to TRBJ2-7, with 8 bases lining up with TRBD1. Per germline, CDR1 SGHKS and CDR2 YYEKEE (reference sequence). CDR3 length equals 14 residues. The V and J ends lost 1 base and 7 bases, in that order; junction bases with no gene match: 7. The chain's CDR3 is CASSLRTGSGEQYF. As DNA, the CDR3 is TGTGCCAGCAGCTTGAGGACAGGGTCGGGGGAGCAGTACTTC.

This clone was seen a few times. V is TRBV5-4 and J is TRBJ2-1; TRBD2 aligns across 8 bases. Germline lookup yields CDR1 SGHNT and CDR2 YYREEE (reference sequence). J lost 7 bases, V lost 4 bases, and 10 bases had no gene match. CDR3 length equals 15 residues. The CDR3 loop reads CASSPALAGGNEQFF. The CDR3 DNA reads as TGTGCCAGCAGCCCAGCTCTAGCGGGCGGTAATGAGCAGTTCTTC.

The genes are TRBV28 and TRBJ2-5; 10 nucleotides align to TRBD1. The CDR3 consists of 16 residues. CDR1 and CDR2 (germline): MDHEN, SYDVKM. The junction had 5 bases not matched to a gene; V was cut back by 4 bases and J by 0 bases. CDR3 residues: CASSSRDRGYQETQYF. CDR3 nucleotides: TGTGCCAGCAGTTCTCGGGACAGGGGATACCAAGAGACCCAGTACTTC.

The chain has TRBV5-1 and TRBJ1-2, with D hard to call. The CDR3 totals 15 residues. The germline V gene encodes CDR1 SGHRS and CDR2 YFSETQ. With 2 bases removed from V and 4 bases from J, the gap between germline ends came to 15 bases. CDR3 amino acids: CASSLTPSPSYGYTF. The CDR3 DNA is TGCGCCAGCAGCTTAACTCCAAGCCCGAGCTATGGCTACACCTTC.

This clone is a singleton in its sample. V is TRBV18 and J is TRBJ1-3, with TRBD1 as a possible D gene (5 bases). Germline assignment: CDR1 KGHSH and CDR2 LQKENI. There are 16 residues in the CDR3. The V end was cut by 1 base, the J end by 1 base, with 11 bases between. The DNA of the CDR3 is TGTGCCAGCTCACCACAAGAAGGGGATTCTGGAAACACCATATATTTT. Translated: CASSPQEGDSGNTIYF.

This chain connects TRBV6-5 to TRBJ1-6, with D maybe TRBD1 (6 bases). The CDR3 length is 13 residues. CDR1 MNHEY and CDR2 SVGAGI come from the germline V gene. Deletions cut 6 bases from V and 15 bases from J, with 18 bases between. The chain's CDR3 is CASSPRDTGYLHF. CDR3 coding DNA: TGTGCCAGCAGCCCCCGGGACACCGGGTACCTCCACTTT.

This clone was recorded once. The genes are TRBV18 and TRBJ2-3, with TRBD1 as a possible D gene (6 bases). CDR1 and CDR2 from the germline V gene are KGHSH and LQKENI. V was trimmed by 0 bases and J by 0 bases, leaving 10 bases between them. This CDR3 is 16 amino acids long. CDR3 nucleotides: TGTGCCAGCTCACCACCTCGACAGGCTAGCACAGATACGCAGTATTTT. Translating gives CASSPPRQASTDTQYF.

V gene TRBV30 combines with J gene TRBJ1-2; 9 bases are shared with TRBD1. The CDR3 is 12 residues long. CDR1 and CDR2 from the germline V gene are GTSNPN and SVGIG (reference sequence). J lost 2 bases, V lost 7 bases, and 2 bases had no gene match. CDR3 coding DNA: TGTGCCTCACAGGGGGCGAACTATGGCTACACCTTC. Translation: CASQGANYGYTF.

CDR3 sequence reads: CASRGQTSNQPQHF. The CDR3, as DNA: TGTGCCAGCAGGGGACAAACTAGCAATCAGCCCCAGCATTTT. This sequence joins TRBV2 and TRBJ1-5; D perhaps matches TRBD1 (6 bases). The CDR3 runs to 14 residues. The ends were cut back, 6 bases at V and 0 bases at J, with 9 bases in the middle. The germline V gene encodes CDR1 SNHLY and CDR2 FYNNEI.

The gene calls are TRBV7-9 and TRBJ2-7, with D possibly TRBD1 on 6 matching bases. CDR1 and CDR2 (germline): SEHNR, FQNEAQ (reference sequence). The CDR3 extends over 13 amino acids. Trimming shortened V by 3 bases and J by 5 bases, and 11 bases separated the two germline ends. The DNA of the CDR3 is TGTGCCAGCAGCTTCCAGGGGCTGGACGAGCAGTACTTC. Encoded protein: CASSFQGLDEQYF.

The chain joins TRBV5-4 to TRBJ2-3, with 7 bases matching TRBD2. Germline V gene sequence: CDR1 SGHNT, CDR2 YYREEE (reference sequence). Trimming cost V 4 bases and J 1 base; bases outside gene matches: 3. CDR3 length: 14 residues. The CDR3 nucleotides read TGTGCCAGCAGCCCGGCGGGAGGCACAGATACGCAGTATTTT. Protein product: CASSPAGGTDTQYF.

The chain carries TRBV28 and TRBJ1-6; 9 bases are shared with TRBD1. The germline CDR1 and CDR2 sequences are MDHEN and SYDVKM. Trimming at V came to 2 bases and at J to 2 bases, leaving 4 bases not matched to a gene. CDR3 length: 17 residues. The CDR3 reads CASSLPGQGTYNSPLHF. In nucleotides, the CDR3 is TGTGCCAGCAGTTTACCGGGACAGGGTACCTATAATTCACCCCTCCACTTT.

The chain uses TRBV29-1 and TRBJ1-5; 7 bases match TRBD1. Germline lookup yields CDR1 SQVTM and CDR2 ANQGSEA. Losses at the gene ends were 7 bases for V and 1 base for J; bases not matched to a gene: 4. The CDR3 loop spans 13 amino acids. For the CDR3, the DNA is TGCAGCGCCTCAGGGGGAAGCAATCAGCCCCAGCATTTT. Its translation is CSASGGSNQPQHF.

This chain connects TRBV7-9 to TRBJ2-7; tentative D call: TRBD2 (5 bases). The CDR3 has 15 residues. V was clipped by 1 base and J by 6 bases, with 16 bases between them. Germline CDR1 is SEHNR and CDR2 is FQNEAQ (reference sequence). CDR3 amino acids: CASSLEGARWSEQYF. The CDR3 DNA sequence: TGTGCCAGCAGCTTAGAGGGAGCCCGCTGGTCCGAGCAGTACTTC.

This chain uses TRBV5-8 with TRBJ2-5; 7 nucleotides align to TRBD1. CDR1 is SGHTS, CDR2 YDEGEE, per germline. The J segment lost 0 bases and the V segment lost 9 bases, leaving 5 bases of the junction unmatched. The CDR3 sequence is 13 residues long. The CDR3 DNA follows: TGTGCCACCAAGGACAGGAACCAAGAGACCCAGTACTTC. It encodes CATKDRNQETQYF.